A single sample is the source of the 15 T cell receptor beta chains below, sequenced in a study of cytotoxic CD8 clonotypes in ibrutinib-treated CLL. Libraries were prepared by immunoSEQ multiplex PCR; TCRdb keeps only in-frame clonotypes and omits some of them. The sample consists of hundreds of thousands of clones, 60% to 80% of them appearing once. The starting material was PBMCs, obtained after 12 months of ibrutinib treatment. The receptor set was obtained from a human donor with chronic lymphocytic leukemia.

This clone was found a few times. The V call is TRBV6-1, the J call TRBJ1-2; 8 bases are a match to TRBD1. CDR1 MNHNS and CDR2 SASEGT come from the germline V gene. J lost 8 bases, V lost 2 bases, and 10 bases had no gene match. The CDR3 has 15 residues. The CDR3, as DNA: TGTGCCAGCAGTGAACTAGACAGGGGACTATCGGGCTACACCTTC. It is translated as CASSELDRGLSGYTF.

The gene calls are TRBV6-1 and TRBJ2-3, with a tentative D call TRBD2 (5 bases). The germline gives CDR1 MNHNS, CDR2 SASEGT. V was pared by 11 bases and J by 9 bases, with 24 bases between. CDR3 length: 14 amino acids. The CDR3 DNA sequence: TGTGCCCTTCGGGCGGACTTTCCCTACGAGACGCAGTATTTT. It translates to CALRADFPYETQYF.

The rearrangement joins TRBV5-1 to TRBJ2-1, with 7 bases matching TRBD1. Trimming took 6 bases from V and 6 from J; bases not matched to a gene: 12. CDR3 length: 15 residues. Germline V gives CDR1 SGHRS, CDR2 YFSETQ. For the CDR3, the DNA is TGCGCCAGCAAAGCAGTGGTATCAGGGGGCAATGAGCAGTTCTTC. Its protein is CASKAVVSGGNEQFF. Using reference TRBV5-1 and TRBJ2-1 for the parts outside the CDR3, the full variable domain is KAGVTQTPRYLIKTRGQQVTLSCSPISGHRSVSWYQQTPGQGLQFLFEYFSETQRNKGNFPGRFSGRQFSNSRSEMNVSTLELGDSALYLCASKAVVSGGNEQFFGPGTRLTVL.

This sequence joins TRBV27 and TRBJ1-5, with D unclear. Deletions cut 5 bases from V and 0 bases from J, with 8 bases between. This CDR3 is built from 14 residues. The V gene's germline CDR1 is MNHEY and CDR2 SMNVEV (reference sequence). The CDR3 loop is CASSRSPSNQPQHF. The DNA of the CDR3 is TGTGCCAGCAGTCGTTCACCTAGCAATCAGCCCCAGCATTTT.

The chain combines TRBV14 with TRBJ2-1; D perhaps matches TRBD2 (6 bases). In germline, CDR1 is SGHDN, CDR2 FVKESK. Trimming took off 4 bases at V and 7 bases at J, with 26 bases between the two ends. The CDR3 is 18 amino acids. Here the CDR3 DNA reads TGTGCCAGCAGCCCCCGGGGCGCCCGGGGGAGCGGGTTGAATGAGCAGTTCTTC. Residues: CASSPRGARGSGLNEQFF.

The genes are TRBV18 and TRBJ2-2; a weak D match, TRBD1 (5 bases). Between the trimmed V and J ends, which lost 2 bases and 2 bases, there was a span of 9 bases. The CDR3 is 15 amino acids. Germline CDR1 KGHSH, CDR2 LQKENI. Written as DNA, the CDR3 is TGTGCCAGCTCACCAAGACAGCTAAACACCGGGGAGCTGTTTTTT. Protein: CASSPRQLNTGELFF.

V and J are TRBV30 and TRBJ2-7; tentatively, D is TRBD1 (5 bases). CDR1 is GTSNPN and CDR2 is SVGIG in the germline V gene (reference sequence). The V and J ends lost 2 bases and 6 bases respectively, with 17 bases between them. This CDR3 spans 14 amino acids. CDR3 nucleotide sequence: TGTGCCTGGAGTCAAATGCAGGGTTATGGCGAGCAGTACTTC. The encoded protein is CAWSQMQGYGEQYF.

This clone turned up a few times. The chain uses TRBV19 and TRBJ1-1; D gene ambiguous. This CDR3 has 12 amino acids. Germline-derived CDR1 and CDR2 are LNHDA and SQIVND (reference sequence). The V gene lost 5 bases and the J gene lost 2 bases, with 6 bases spanning the gap. CDR3 residues: CASSGVNTEAFF. CDR3 coding DNA: TGTGCCAGTAGTGGGGTTAACACTGAAGCTTTCTTT.

The genes are TRBV18 and TRBJ2-7; 7 positions agree with TRBD1. Germline V CDR1 and CDR2: KGHSH, LQKENI. The CDR3 runs to 14 residues. Unmatched junction bases numbered 5, after V lost 3 bases and J lost 3 bases. The CDR3: CASSPGTAFYEQYF. Written as DNA, the CDR3 is TGTGCCAGCTCACCGGGGACAGCCTTCTACGAGCAGTACTTC. The full variable domain, its missing parts supplied by reference TRBV18 and TRBJ2-7, is NAGVMQNPRHLVRRRGQEARLRCSPMKGHSHVYWYRQLPEEGLKFMVYLQKENIIDESGMPKERFSAEFPKEGPSILRIQQVVRGDSAAYFCASSPGTAFYEQYFGPGTRLTVT.

There are a few counts of this clone. The chain employs TRBV11-3 and TRBJ2-1; D is perhaps TRBD1 or TRBD2 (6 bases each). CDR1 and CDR2 from the germline V gene are SGHNT and YENEEA. V was pared by 5 bases and J by 5 bases, with 13 bases between. The CDR3 consists of 14 residues. CDR3 loop: CASSRPGGNNEQFF. In nucleotides, the CDR3 is TGTGCCAGCAGCAGACCCGGGGGCAACAATGAGCAGTTCTTC.

The chain is built from TRBV6-6 and TRBJ2-3; 7 nucleotides match TRBD2. The trim removed 5 bases at V and 10 bases at J, leaving 6 bases unmatched. This CDR3 has 12 amino acids. CDR1 MNHNY and CDR2 SVGAGI come from the germline V gene (reference sequence). This chain's CDR3 is CASSTGLEAQYF. The CDR3, as DNA: TGTGCCAGCAGTACAGGACTAGAAGCGCAGTATTTT.

This chain links TRBV27 with TRBJ2-7, with TRBD1 matching 10 bases. CDR1 is MNHEY and CDR2 is SMNVEV in the germline V gene (reference sequence). This CDR3 region has 14 residues. J gave up 0 bases and V 6 bases, and 2 bases lay outside the gene matches. CDR3 region: CASSGTGASYEQYF. The CDR3 DNA follows: TGTGCCAGCAGCGGGACAGGGGCCTCCTACGAGCAGTACTTC.

This clone came up once. The gene calls are TRBV13 and TRBJ2-1, with TRBD1 identical over 11 bases. V was clipped by 6 bases and J by 4 bases; unmatched bases: 5. The length of the CDR3 is 15 residues. Germline-derived CDR1 and CDR2 are PRHDT and FYEKMQ (reference sequence). CDR3 DNA: TGTGCCAGCAGTTGGGGACAGGGGGTATACAATGAGCAGTTCTTC. Amino acids: CASSWGQGVYNEQFF.

CDR3 protein: CASRNPREAFF. As DNA, the CDR3 is TGTGCCAGCAGGAACCCTAGAGAAGCTTTCTTT. The rearrangement links TRBV28 to TRBJ1-1; no definite D call. The germline CDR1 and CDR2 sequences are MDHEN and SYDVKM. This CDR3 is 11 amino acids long. The V end lost 6 bases, the J end lost 8 bases, and 10 bases lay between the germline ends.

Concerning this clone itself: Other DNA sequences in the sample encode the same CDR3. V usage is TRBV11-2 and J usage is TRBJ2-5; tentatively, D is TRBD1 (6 bases). The CDR3 runs to 13 residues. Germline V gene sequence: CDR1 SGHAT, CDR2 FQNNGV. Trimming removed 3 bases at V and 5 bases at J, with 10 bases between. Here the CDR3 reads CASSFSGEETQYF. The CDR3 DNA sequence: TGTGCCAGCAGCTTTTCAGGGGAGGAGACCCAGTACTTC.